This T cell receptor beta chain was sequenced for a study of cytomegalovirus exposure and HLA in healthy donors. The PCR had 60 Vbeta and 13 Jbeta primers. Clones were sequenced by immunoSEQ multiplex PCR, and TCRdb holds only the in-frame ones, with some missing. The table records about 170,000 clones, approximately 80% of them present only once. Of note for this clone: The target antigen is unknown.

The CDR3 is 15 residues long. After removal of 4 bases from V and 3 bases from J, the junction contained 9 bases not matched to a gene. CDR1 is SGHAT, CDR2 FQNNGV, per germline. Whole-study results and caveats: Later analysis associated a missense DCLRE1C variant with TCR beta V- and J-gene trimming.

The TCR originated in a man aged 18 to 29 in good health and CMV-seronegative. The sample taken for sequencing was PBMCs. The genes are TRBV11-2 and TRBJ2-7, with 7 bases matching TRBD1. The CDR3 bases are TGTGCCAGCAGCTGGGGGAGACAGGGTGGCTACGAGCAGTACTTC. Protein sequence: CASSWGRQGGYEQYF.